The rows below give T cell receptor beta chains drawn from one sample of a study of cytomegalovirus exposure and HLA in healthy donors. Clones were sequenced by immunoSEQ multiplex PCR, and TCRdb holds only the in-frame ones, with some missing. The data hold about 150,000 clones, with around 79% observed a single time. The sequencing sample was made of PBMCs. The receptors come from a male donor in good health and CMV-seronegative. Each CDR3 is given with its conserved first and last residue. The order of the fields is CDR3 DNA, CDR3 protein, V gene, J gene, clone size, D gene. The D gene is left open where the match is weak. The listing skips clone size in some rows; elsewhere it reads once, few, many or a size class.

DNA: TGTGCCATCAGGCAGGGACAGGGGAGCTCCTACGAGCAGTACTTC
CDR3: CAIRQGQGSSYEQYF
V: TRBV10-3
J: TRBJ2-7
size: -
D: TRBD1

DNA: TGCGCCAGCAGCCATAAAGGGGGCTCTAATGAAAAACTGTTTTTT
CDR3: CASSHKGGSNEKLFF
V: TRBV4-3
J: TRBJ1-4
size: -
D: TRBD1

DNA: TGTGCCAGCAGCCCCCGGGACAGGGGCGGGCAGTACTTC
CDR3: CASSPRDRGGQYF
V: TRBV7-2
J: TRBJ2-7
size: few
D: TRBD1

DNA: TGTGCCAGCAGCTTAGGGCTAGCGGGGGGAAGGGAGACCCAGTACTTC
CDR3: CASSLGLAGGRETQYF
V: TRBV7-2
J: TRBJ2-5
size: -
D: TRBD2

DNA: TGTGCCAGCAGTTCCAGGACTAGCGGGTCCGGGGAGCTGTTTTTT
CDR3: CASSSRTSGSGELFF
V: TRBV6-1
J: TRBJ2-2
size: -
D: TRBD2

DNA: TGTGCCAGCAATGGCTTGAGGACTAGCGGGAGGGGCGAGCAGTACTTC
CDR3: CASNGLRTSGRGEQYF
V: TRBV2
J: TRBJ2-7
size: -
D: TRBD2

DNA: TGCGCCAGCAGCCATGACGCAGGCAGCTATGGCTACACCTTC
CDR3: CASSHDAGSYGYTF
V: TRBV4-1
J: TRBJ1-2
size: -
D: -

DNA: TGTGCCAGCAGCGAGGGGGGGGGACTAATTACCACAGATACGCAGTATTTT
CDR3: CASSEGGGLITTDTQYF
V: TRBV9
J: TRBJ2-3
size: -
D: -

DNA: -
CDR3: CASSQDPLRFGNTGELFF
V: TRBV4-3
J: TRBJ2-2
size: few
D: -

DNA: TGTGCCAGAAGACAGACTAGCGCCAATTTGGATGAGCAGTTCTTC
CDR3: CARRQTSANLDEQFF
V: TRBV5-3
J: TRBJ2-1
size: -
D: TRBD2

DNA: TGTGCCATCAGCCCCGTGGACAGGGACGACAATGAGCAGTTCTTC
CDR3: CAISPVDRDDNEQFF
V: TRBV10-3
J: TRBJ2-1
size: -
D: TRBD1

DNA: TGCGCCAGCAGCCAAGTGGTACGGGAGGGTGAGCAGTTCTTC
CDR3: CASSQVVREGEQFF
V: TRBV4-3
J: TRBJ2-1
size: -
D: TRBD2

DNA: TGTGCCAGCAGCTCGCCGGGACTAGCGGCCTACGAGCAGTACTTC
CDR3: CASSSPGLAAYEQYF
V: TRBV7-2
J: TRBJ2-7
size: -
D: TRBD2

DNA: TGTGCCACCAGCAGAGAGGTGGAGATCGCCTACGAGCAGTACTTC
CDR3: CATSREVEIAYEQYF
V: TRBV15
J: TRBJ2-7
size: -
D: -

DNA: TGTGCCAGCAGTGAGACAGGAGCTGGGGCCAACGTCCTGACTTTC
CDR3: CASSETGAGANVLTF
V: TRBV6-1
J: TRBJ2-6
size: -
D: -

DNA: TGCAGCGTTGATCCGATTAGAGGGTACGAATATCAGCCCCAGCATTTT
CDR3: CSVDPIRGYEYQPQHF
V: TRBV29-1
J: TRBJ1-5
size: -
D: -

DNA: TGTGCCAGCAGCTCCCGGACAGGGGTGAACACTGAAGCTTTCTTT
CDR3: CASSSRTGVNTEAFF
V: TRBV7-9
J: TRBJ1-1
size: -
D: TRBD1

DNA: TGTGCCAGCAGCCATCAGGGGGCCTGGGAGACCCAGTACTTC
CDR3: CASSHQGAWETQYF
V: TRBV14
J: TRBJ2-5
size: -
D: TRBD1

DNA: TGTGCCAGCAGCAAAGGGACAGACTATTACGAGCAGTACTTC
CDR3: CASSKGTDYYEQYF
V: TRBV6-6
J: TRBJ2-7
size: -
D: TRBD1

DNA: TGTGCCAGCAGTGACCGGGACTTCCCGTATGGCTACACCTTC
CDR3: CASSDRDFPYGYTF
V: TRBV25-1
J: TRBJ1-2
size: -
D: -

DNA: TGTGCCAGCAGTTACTCGATGCAGGGCTTAAGCTATGAGCAGTTCTTC
CDR3: CASSYSMQGLSYEQFF
V: TRBV6-6
J: TRBJ2-1
size: -
D: -

DNA: TGTGCCAGCAGCCCGCGTACCAGGGACTATGGCTACACCTTC
CDR3: CASSPRTRDYGYTF
V: TRBV7-2
J: TRBJ1-2
size: -
D: -

DNA: TGTGCCAGCAGCCGGACAGGGTTCTACAATGAGCAGTTCTTC
CDR3: CASSRTGFYNEQFF
V: TRBV7-2
J: TRBJ2-1
size: few
D: TRBD1

DNA: TGTGCCAGCAGCTTAGCCATTAGGACAGTAGCCAAAAACATTCAGTACTTC
CDR3: CASSLAIRTVAKNIQYF
V: TRBV7-2
J: TRBJ2-4
size: -
D: -

DNA: TGTGCCAGCAGCCAGAGGCGCGGCAGAGAAGAGACCCAGTACTTC
CDR3: CASSQRRGREETQYF
V: TRBV7-2
J: TRBJ2-5
size: -
D: -

DNA: TGTGCCAGCAGCGGTCGTGGGAGGGGCACGAACACCATATATTTT
CDR3: CASSGRGRGTNTIYF
V: TRBV7-2
J: TRBJ1-3
size: -
D: -

DNA: TGCGCCAGCAGCCCCCTGACTAGCGGGAAGAATGAGCAGTTCTTC
CDR3: CASSPLTSGKNEQFF
V: TRBV5-1
J: TRBJ2-1
size: -
D: TRBD2

DNA: TGTGCCAGCAGCGTAGATAGGAGTAGGGAGACCCAGTACTTC
CDR3: CASSVDRSRETQYF
V: TRBV9
J: TRBJ2-5
size: -
D: -

DNA: TGTGCCAGCAGTTTATTGATGAGGACTAGCGGGAGGGGTGAGCAGTTCTTC
CDR3: CASSLLMRTSGRGEQFF
V: TRBV28
J: TRBJ2-1
size: -
D: TRBD2

DNA: TGTGCCACCCGGACTAGCGGATCAGAGACCCAGTACTTC
CDR3: CATRTSGSETQYF
V: TRBV6-5
J: TRBJ2-5
size: -
D: TRBD2

DNA: TGTGCCAGCGCCCCAGGTCAGACAAATCAGCCCCAGCATTTT
CDR3: CASAPGQTNQPQHF
V: TRBV2
J: TRBJ1-5
size: -
D: -

DNA: TGTGCCAGCAGCTTAGGCGTACCCAACACCGGGGAGCTGTTTTTT
CDR3: CASSLGVPNTGELFF
V: TRBV7-8
J: TRBJ2-2
size: -
D: -

DNA: TGTGCCTGGGAATCAGGGGATACGCAGTATTTT
CDR3: CAWESGDTQYF
V: TRBV30
J: TRBJ2-3
size: -
D: -

DNA: TGTGCCAGCAGTTACTCGGGGCAGGCGAACACTGAAGCTTTCTTT
CDR3: CASSYSGQANTEAFF
V: TRBV6-6
J: TRBJ1-1
size: once
D: -

DNA: TGTGCCAGCAGTGCCATGAGATATGGCTACACCTTC
CDR3: CASSAMRYGYTF
V: TRBV6-1
J: TRBJ1-2
size: -
D: -

DNA: TGTGCCAGCAGTGATTGGCGGGGGGGCCGGGGAGATACGCAGTATTTT
CDR3: CASSDWRGGRGDTQYF
V: TRBV25-1
J: TRBJ2-3
size: -
D: TRBD2

DNA: TGTGCCAGCAGCCCCGAAGCGGGGGGGAACACTGAAGCTTTCTTT
CDR3: CASSPEAGGNTEAFF
V: TRBV6-5
J: TRBJ1-1
size: -
D: -

DNA: TGCGCCAGCAGTGATCCGAGGCGTCGCAGGGTCGACTACGAGCAGTACTTC
CDR3: CASSDPRRRRVDYEQYF
V: TRBV10-1
J: TRBJ2-7
size: -
D: -

DNA: TGTGCCAGTAGTATAGGAGGACAGAGGAGAGGTGGCTACACCTTC
CDR3: CASSIGGQRRGGYTF
V: TRBV19
J: TRBJ1-2
size: -
D: -

DNA: TGTGCCAGCAGCTACCAGGAGGGAGCCCGCTCCTACGAGCAGTACTTC
CDR3: CASSYQEGARSYEQYF
V: TRBV5-4
J: TRBJ2-7
size: few
D: -

DNA: TGCGCCAGCAGCCAGGGGACAGACGGCGCTGAAGCTTTCTTT
CDR3: CASSQGTDGAEAFF
V: TRBV4-1
J: TRBJ1-1
size: -
D: TRBD1

DNA: TGTGCCAGCAGCGGCCCGCGGGGTGGTTCTGGAAACACCATATATTTT
CDR3: CASSGPRGGSGNTIYF
V: TRBV9
J: TRBJ1-3
size: -
D: -

DNA: TGTGCCACCCTCCGGTGGGACAGGGGTCACATCAATCAGCCCCAGCATTTT
CDR3: CATLRWDRGHINQPQHF
V: TRBV28
J: TRBJ1-5
size: once
D: TRBD1

DNA: TGTGCCATCAGTGACGGGGCAGGGGGCAGTTACGAGCAGTACTTC
CDR3: CAISDGAGGSYEQYF
V: TRBV10-3
J: TRBJ2-7
size: once
D: TRBD1

DNA: TGTGCCAGCAGCTTACAGGGTCCTGATCAGCCCCAGCATTTT
CDR3: CASSLQGPDQPQHF
V: TRBV7-9
J: TRBJ1-5
size: -
D: -

DNA: TGTTCCAGCAGCTTCAGCGGTCAGCCCCAGCATTTT
CDR3: CSSSFSGQPQHF
V: TRBV7-9
J: TRBJ1-5
size: -
D: -

DNA: TGTGCCAGCAGTTTATCGGGACTAGCGGGAGCGCAAGAGACCCAGTACTTC
CDR3: CASSLSGLAGAQETQYF
V: TRBV28
J: TRBJ2-5
size: -
D: TRBD2

DNA: TGTGCCAGCACCACAACCCCGGACAGGACCTACGAGCAGTACTTC
CDR3: CASTTTPDRTYEQYF
V: TRBV6-5
J: TRBJ2-7
size: -
D: TRBD1